This T cell receptor beta chain was identified during a study of blood T cell repertoires in COVID-19. Study-wide context: The study drew acute and convalescent COVID-19 samples from the United States, Italy and Spain.

Germline assignment: CDR1 MNHEY and CDR2 SVGAGI. The length of the CDR3 is 13 residues. Deletions cut 6 bases from V and 4 bases from J, with 12 bases between. This table comes from immunoSEQ multiplex PCR, and its TCRdb copy is limited to in-frame clones, with some not included. The table shows 110,000 to 150,000 clones, with around 90% occurring only once. Specimen: peripheral blood. The sequence came from an elderly woman with acute or convalescent COVID-19. The gene calls are TRBV6-5 and TRBJ1-2; D unclear. The CDR3 DNA reads TGTGCCAGCAGCCCGACATCCGGCTATGGCTACACCTTC. It specifies CASSPTSGYGYTF.